This T cell receptor (beta chain) is drawn from a study of radiation and T cells in renal cell carcinoma. Study-level results: Baseline intratumoral clonotype presence is unknown without pretreatment biopsies.

In the case of this clone: The antigen remains unidentified.

The V gene's germline CDR1 is MDHEN and CDR2 SYDVKM. V shed 2 bases and J shed 8 bases, with 12 bases lying between them. The CDR3 is made up of 13 amino acids. TCRdb's copy holds only in-frame clones and misses some; the assay was immunoSEQ multiplex PCR. Of about 95,000 clones listed, around nine tenths were seen once; the top ten hold about 7.9%. The sample's time point: baseline pretreatment blood. The treatment is: 15 Gy SBRT to primary tumor, nephrectomy 4 weeks later. Blood was sampled at baseline, 2 weeks and 4 weeks after SBRT. This specimen consisted of blood, obtained from a patient whose treatment included radiotherapy and nephrectomy. The receptor comes from a man between 50 and 59 years old with renal cell carcinoma. V is TRBV28 and J is TRBJ1-2, with a weak D call TRBD1 (6 bases). CDR3 amino acids: CASSLSRGGGYTF. The DNA of the CDR3 is TGTGCCAGCAGTTTAAGCAGGGGAGGAGGCTACACCTTC.